This T cell receptor beta chain was retrieved from a study of CD8 T cells in Susac syndrome. Study in general: Patients with Susac syndrome had blood drawn and were at that point therapy-naive, on corticosteroids, or on intravenous immunoglobulin alone. Study-wide points: The Susac syndrome CD4+ T cell repertoires displayed no clonal expansion.

V was cut by 0 bases and J by 6 bases, with 12 bases left in between. Germline V gene data show CDR1 as SGHRS and CDR2 as YFSETQ. The CDR3 has 14 residues. As concerns this clonotype: Its target is unknown.

RNA totalling roughly 0.5 to 1 ug underwent reverse transcription with random hexamers. Amplification of TCR beta CDR3 was carried out by immunoSEQ multiplex PCR, which covered 54 Vbeta and 13 Jbeta segments. MiXCR, applied by TCRdb to the immunoSEQ multiplex PCR reads, yields one record per CDR3 protein. Among under 250,000 distinct CDR3 sequences listed, 94% were seen once. Material: CD4+ T cells from PBMCs. The chain joins TRBV5-1 to TRBJ1-1; D call uncertain. This receptor was identified in a human donor with Susac syndrome. CDR3 sequence (DNA): TGCGCCAGCAGCTTGGCGGGGAGAGGGTCTGAAGCTTTCTTT. Its translation is CASSLAGRGSEAFF.